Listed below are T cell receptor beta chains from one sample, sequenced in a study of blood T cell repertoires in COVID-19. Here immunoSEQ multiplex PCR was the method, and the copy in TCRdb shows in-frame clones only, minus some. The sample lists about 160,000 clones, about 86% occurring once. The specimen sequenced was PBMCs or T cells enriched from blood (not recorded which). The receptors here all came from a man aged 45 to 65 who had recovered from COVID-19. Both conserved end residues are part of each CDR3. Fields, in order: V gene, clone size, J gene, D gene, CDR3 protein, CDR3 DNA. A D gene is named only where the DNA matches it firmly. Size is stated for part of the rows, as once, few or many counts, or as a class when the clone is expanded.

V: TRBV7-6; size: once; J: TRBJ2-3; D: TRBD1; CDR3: CASSQGQGLTDTQYF; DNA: TGTGCCAGCAGCCAAGGACAGGGCCTCACAGATACGCAGTATTTT
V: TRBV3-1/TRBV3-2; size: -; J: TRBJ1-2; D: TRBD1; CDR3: CASSHLATGASQGYTF; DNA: TGTGCCAGCAGCCATTTGGCGACAGGGGCCTCCCAAGGCTACACCTTC
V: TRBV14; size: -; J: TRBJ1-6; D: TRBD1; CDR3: CASSQDIDRGFSPLHF; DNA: TGTGCCAGCAGCCAAGACATAGACAGGGGGTTCTCACCCCTCCACTTT
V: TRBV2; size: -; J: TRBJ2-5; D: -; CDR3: CASSGTFGGETQYF; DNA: TGTGCCAGCAGTGGGACCTTTGGCGGGGAGACCCAGTACTTC
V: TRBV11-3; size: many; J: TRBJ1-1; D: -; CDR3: CASNPSRNTEAFF; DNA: TGTGCCAGCAACCCTTCCAGAAACACTGAAGCTTTCTTT
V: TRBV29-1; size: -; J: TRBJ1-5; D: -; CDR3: CSACVWRAYSNQPQHF; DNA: TGCAGCGCCTGTGTTTGGAGGGCTTATAGCAATCAGCCCCAGCATTTT
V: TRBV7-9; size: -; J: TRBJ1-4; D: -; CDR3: CASSSSGRISEKLFF; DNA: TGTGCCAGCAGCTCCTCAGGGAGGATATCGGAAAAACTGTTTTTT
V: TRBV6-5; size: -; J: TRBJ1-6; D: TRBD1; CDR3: CASRPRGTSNSPLHF; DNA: TGTGCCAGCAGACCCAGGGGGACATCTAATTCACCCCTCCACTTT
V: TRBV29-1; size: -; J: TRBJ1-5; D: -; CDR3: CSGRAGDNQPQHF; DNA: TGCAGCGGGCGGGCCGGTGACAATCAGCCCCAGCATTTT
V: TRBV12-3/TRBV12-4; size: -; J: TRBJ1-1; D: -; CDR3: CASSSRSNTEAFF; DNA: TGTGCCAGCAGTTCGAGGTCCAACACTGAAGCTTTCTTT
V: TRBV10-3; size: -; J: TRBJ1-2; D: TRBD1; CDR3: CAISIGQGLSYGYTF; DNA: TGTGCCATCAGTATCGGACAGGGATTATCCTATGGCTACACCTTC
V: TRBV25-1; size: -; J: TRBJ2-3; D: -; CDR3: CASSPTPGSLDTQYF; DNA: TGTGCCAGCAGCCCCACCCCGGGTTCGTTGGATACGCAGTATTTT
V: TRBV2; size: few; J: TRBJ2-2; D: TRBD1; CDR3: CASRGTGRAGELFF; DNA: TGTGCCAGCAGGGGGACAGGGAGGGCCGGGGAGCTGTTTTTT
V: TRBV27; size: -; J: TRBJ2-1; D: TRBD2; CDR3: CASSLFGTSGGYNEQFF; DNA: TGTGCCAGCAGTTTATTCGGGACTAGCGGGGGATACAATGAGCAGTTCTTC
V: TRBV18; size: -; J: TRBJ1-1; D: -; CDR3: CASSPGQGGNTEAFF; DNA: TGTGCCAGCTCACCGGGGCAGGGCGGGAACACTGAAGCTTTCTTT
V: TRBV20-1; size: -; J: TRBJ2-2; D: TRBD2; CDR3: CSASGAATSGNTGELFF; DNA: TGCAGTGCTAGTGGGGCGGCTACTAGCGGCAACACCGGGGAGCTGTTTTTT
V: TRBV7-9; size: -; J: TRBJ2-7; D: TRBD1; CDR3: CASSPQTGVSSYEQYF; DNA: TGTGCCAGCAGCCCGCAAACAGGGGTGTCCTCCTACGAGCAGTACTTC
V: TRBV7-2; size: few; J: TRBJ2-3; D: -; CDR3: CASSLLLHPSTDTQYF; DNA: TGTGCCAGCAGCCTATTACTACATCCTAGCACAGATACGCAGTATTTT
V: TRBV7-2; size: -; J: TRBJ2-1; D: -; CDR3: CASSYRSSYNEQFF; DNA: TGTGCCAGCAGCTACCGGAGCTCCTACAATGAGCAGTTCTTC
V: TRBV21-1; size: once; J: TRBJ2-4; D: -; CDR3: CASSPTDKLRGFGNIQYF; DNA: TGTGCCAGCAGCCCTACCGACAAACTGCGGGGGTTCGGAAACATTCAGTACTTC
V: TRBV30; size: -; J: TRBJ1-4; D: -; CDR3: CAWAPLGSITNEKLFF; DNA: TGTGCCTGGGCCCCCCTAGGCAGTATAACTAATGAAAAACTGTTTTTT
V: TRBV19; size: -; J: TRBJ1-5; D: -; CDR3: CASSLAPYSNQPQHF; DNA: TGTGCCAGTAGTCTGGCCCCTTATAGCAATCAGCCCCAGCATTTT
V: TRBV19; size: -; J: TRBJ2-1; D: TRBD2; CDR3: CASSQIAGGGEQFF; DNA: TGTGCCAGTAGTCAAATAGCGGGGGGAGGGGAGCAGTTCTTC
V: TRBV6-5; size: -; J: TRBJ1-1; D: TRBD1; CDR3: CASSAAQGATEAFF; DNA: TGTGCCAGCAGCGCAGCACAGGGGGCGACTGAAGCTTTCTTT
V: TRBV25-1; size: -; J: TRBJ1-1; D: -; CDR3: CASSVDRSWNTEAFF; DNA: TGTGCCAGCAGTGTCGACAGGTCCTGGAACACTGAAGCTTTCTTT
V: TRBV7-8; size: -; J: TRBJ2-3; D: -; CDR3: CASSFVGADTQYF; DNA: TGTGCCAGCAGCTTTGTCGGGGCAGATACGCAGTATTTT
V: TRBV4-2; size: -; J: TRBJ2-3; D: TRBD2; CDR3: CASSRTGTSQSTDTQYF; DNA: TGTGCCAGCAGCCGCACAGGGACTAGCCAGAGCACAGATACGCAGTATTTT
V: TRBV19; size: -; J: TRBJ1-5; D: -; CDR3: CASETGYSNQPQHF; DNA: TGTGCCAGTGAGACAGGTTATAGCAATCAGCCCCAGCATTTT
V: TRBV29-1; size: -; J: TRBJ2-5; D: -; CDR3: CSVEIKTQYF; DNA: TGCAGCGTAGAGATTAAGACCCAGTACTTC
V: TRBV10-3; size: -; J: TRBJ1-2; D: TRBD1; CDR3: CAISLAAGGDGYTF; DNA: TGTGCCATCAGTCTAGCAGCAGGGGGTGATGGCTACACCTTC
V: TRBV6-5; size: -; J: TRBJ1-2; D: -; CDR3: CASSLDSPANYGYTF; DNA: TGTGCCAGCAGTTTGGACAGCCCAGCTAACTATGGCTACACCTTC
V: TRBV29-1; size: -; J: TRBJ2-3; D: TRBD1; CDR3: CSVAQGRDTQYF; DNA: TGCAGCGTTGCACAGGGGAGAGATACGCAGTATTTT
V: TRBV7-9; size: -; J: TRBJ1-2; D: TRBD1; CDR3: CASSLMGQGDYGYTF; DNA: TGTGCCAGCAGCTTAATGGGACAGGGGGACTATGGCTACACCTTC
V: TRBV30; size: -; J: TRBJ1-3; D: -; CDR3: CAWRRPQRVSGNTIYF; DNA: TGTGCCTGGAGACGTCCCCAGAGGGTCTCTGGAAACACCATATATTTT
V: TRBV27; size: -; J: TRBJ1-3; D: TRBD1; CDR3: CASRPTGGSGNTIYF; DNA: TGTGCCAGCCGACCGACAGGGGGCTCTGGAAACACCATATATTTT
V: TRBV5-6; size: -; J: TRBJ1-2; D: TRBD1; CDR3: CASSPGQGVYGYTF; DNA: TGTGCCAGCAGCCCCGGACAGGGAGTCTATGGCTACACCTTC
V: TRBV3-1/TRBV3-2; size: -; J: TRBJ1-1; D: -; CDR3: CASSHTGTANTEAFF; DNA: TGTGCCAGCAGCCACACAGGGACCGCGAACACTGAAGCTTTCTTT
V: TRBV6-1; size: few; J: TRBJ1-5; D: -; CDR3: CASSEVRQGGQPQHF; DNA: TGTGCCAGCAGTGAAGTTAGGCAGGGAGGTCAGCCCCAGCATTTT
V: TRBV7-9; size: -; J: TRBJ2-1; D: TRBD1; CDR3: CASSLGQGGSYNEQFF; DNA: TGTGCCAGCAGCTTAGGACAGGGGGGGTCCTACAATGAGCAGTTCTTC
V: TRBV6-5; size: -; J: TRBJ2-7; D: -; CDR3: CASSYSLKQYF; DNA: TGTGCCAGCAGTTACTCACTCAAGCAGTACTTC
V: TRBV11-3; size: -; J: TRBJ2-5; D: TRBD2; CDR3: CASSPLPGLAGAETQYF; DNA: TGTGCCAGCAGCCCGCTTCCCGGACTAGCGGGGGCAGAGACCCAGTACTTC
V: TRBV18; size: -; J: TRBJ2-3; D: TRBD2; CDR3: CASSWTSGGTDTQYF; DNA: TGTGCCAGCTCATGGACTAGCGGGGGAACAGATACGCAGTATTTT
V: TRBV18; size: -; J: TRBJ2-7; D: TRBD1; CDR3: CASSHRQGSGNEQYF; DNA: TGTGCCAGCTCACACAGACAGGGGAGTGGGAACGAGCAGTACTTC
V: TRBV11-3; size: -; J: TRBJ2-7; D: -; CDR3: CASSLVEGYEQYF; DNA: TGTGCCAGCAGCTTAGTGGAGGGATACGAGCAGTACTTC
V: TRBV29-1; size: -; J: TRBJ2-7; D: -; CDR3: CSVEGGESLYEQYF; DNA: TGCAGCGTTGAGGGGGGAGAATCTCTCTACGAGCAGTACTTC
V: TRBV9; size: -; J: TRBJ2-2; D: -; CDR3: CASSVDGGLGTGELFF; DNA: TGTGCCAGCAGCGTAGACGGAGGGCTGGGCACCGGGGAGCTGTTTTTT
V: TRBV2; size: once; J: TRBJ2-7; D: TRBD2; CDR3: CASSALAGGGEQYF; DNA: TGTGCCAGCAGTGCACTAGCGGGGGGTGGGGAGCAGTACTTC
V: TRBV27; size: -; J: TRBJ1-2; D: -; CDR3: CASSLQGDYGYTF; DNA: TGTGCCAGCAGTCTACAGGGCGACTATGGCTACACCTTC
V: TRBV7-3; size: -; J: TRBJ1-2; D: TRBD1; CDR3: CASSLGQGYGYTF; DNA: TGTGCCAGCAGCTTGGGACAGGGCTATGGCTACACCTTC
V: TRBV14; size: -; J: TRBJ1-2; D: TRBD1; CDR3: CASSQVNPQAGGFVGYTF; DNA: TGTGCCAGCAGCCAAGTGAATCCCCAAGCAGGGGGCTTTGTTGGCTACACCTTC